Presented here are 32 T cell receptor beta chains from one specimen sequenced in a study of blood T cell repertoires in COVID-19. Produced via immunoSEQ multiplex PCR; TCRdb's table is partial and in-frame only. The data contain fewer than 500,000 clones, roughly 86% of them singletons. Sequenced sample: peripheral blood. The receptors derive from a human donor with acute or convalescent COVID-19. The donor label of this sample is uncertain.

The chain combines TRBV12-3 or TRBV12-4 with TRBJ2-7, with no clear D. The V and J ends lost 3 bases and 6 bases respectively, with 6 bases between them. This CDR3 is 11 amino acids long. The CDR3 spells CASSLIGEQYF. The CDR3 DNA reads as TGTGCCAGCAGTTTGATCGGCGAGCAGTACTTC.

J is TRBJ1-5 and V is TRBV7-2; TRBD1 aligns across 7 bases. Per the germline V gene, CDR1 is SGHTA and CDR2 is FQGNSA. Trimming removed 4 bases from V and 3 bases from J; junction bases left unmatched: 6. The CDR3 totals 15 residues. The CDR3 region is CASSSWDSYNQPQHF. The CDR3 bases are TGTGCCAGCAGCTCCTGGGACAGCTACAATCAGCCCCAGCATTTT.

CDR3 bases: TGTGCCAGTAGTATAGCTCGAACAATGAACACTGAAGCTTTCTTT. Protein: CASSIARTMNTEAFF. The V call is TRBV19, the J call TRBJ1-1, with D hard to call. Germline V lookup: CDR1 LNHDA, CDR2 SQIVND (reference sequence). The ends were cut back, 1 base at V and 0 bases at J, with 9 bases in the middle. The CDR3 length is 15 residues. Using reference TRBV19 and TRBJ1-1 for the parts outside the CDR3, the full variable domain is DGGITQSPKYLFRKEGQNVTLSCEQNLNHDAMYWYRQDPGQGLRLIYYSQIVNDFQKGDIAEGYSVSREKKESFPLTVTSAQKNPTAFYLCASSIARTMNTEAFFGQGTRLTVV.

V usage is TRBV30 and J usage is TRBJ2-5; 8 bases agree with TRBD1. Trimming took 0 bases from V and 4 from J; bases not matched to a gene: 7. Per germline, CDR1 GTSNPN and CDR2 SVGIG (reference sequence). The CDR3 runs 15 residues. DNA of the CDR3: TGTGCCTGGAGTGTTCTAGGACAGGGTGTAGAGACCCAGTACTTC. As protein: CAWSVLGQGVETQYF.

This clone was found once. The chain carries TRBV12-3 or TRBV12-4 and TRBJ2-5; no reliable D call. Trimming left V 3 bases short and J 5 bases short, with 7 bases between. The CDR3 has 12 residues. DNA of the CDR3: TGTGCCAGCAGTTTCAGGTTTGAGACCCAGTACTTC. Amino acids: CASSFRFETQYF.

The chain employs TRBV6-6 and TRBJ1-2, with D perhaps TRBD1 (6 bases). Germline V gene data show CDR1 as MNHNY and CDR2 as SVGAGI (reference sequence). The CDR3 spans 15 residues. Trimming left V 6 bases short and J 4 bases short, with 18 bases between. CDR3 nucleotide sequence: TGTGCCAGCAGCCAACAGGGTCGCGGTCTCTATGGCTACACCTTC. The encoded protein is CASSQQGRGLYGYTF.

This chain uses TRBV6-6 with TRBJ2-5; the match to TRBD2 covers 9 bases. The CDR3 loop spans 19 amino acids. V gave up 5 bases and J gave up 3 bases; unmatched junction bases: 19. Germline assignment: CDR1 MNHNY and CDR2 SVGAGI (reference sequence). The CDR3: CASSQRGPGTSLTEETQYF. DNA of the CDR3: TGTGCCAGCAGTCAACGGGGACCCGGGACTAGCCTGACAGAAGAGACCCAGTACTTC.

The chain recombines TRBV6-1 with TRBJ1-1, with D possibly being TRBD1 (6 bases). Germline-derived CDR1 and CDR2 are MNHNS and SASEGT. The V end was cut by 3 bases, the J end by 0 bases, with 11 bases between. The CDR3 length is 15 residues. CDR3 bases: TGTGCCAGCAGTGACGGACAGTATATGAACACTGAAGCTTTCTTT. As protein: CASSDGQYMNTEAFF.

The sample holds many counts of this clone. V usage is TRBV6-6 and J usage is TRBJ1-3; D not resolved. This CDR3 region has 14 residues. Germline-derived CDR1 and CDR2 are MNHNY and SVGAGI (reference sequence). The V and J ends lost 0 bases and 0 bases respectively, with 3 bases between them. In nucleotides, the CDR3 is TGTGCCAGCAGTTACTCCAACTCTGGAAACACCATATATTTT. Its translation: CASSYSNSGNTIYF.

The rearrangement uses TRBV4-1 and TRBJ2-7; 8 bases agree with TRBD2. The V segment lost 4 bases and the J segment 1 base; nucleotides outside the gene matches: 9. This CDR3 has 16 amino acids. Per germline, CDR1 MGHRA and CDR2 YSYEKL. Here the CDR3 DNA reads TGCGCCAGCAGCCTGTTCGCCGGCGGGGGGTCCTACGAGCAGTACTTC. Its translation: CASSLFAGGGSYEQYF.

The chain couples TRBV4-2 to TRBJ2-1, with D possibly matching TRBD1 (5 bases). Trimming took off 2 bases at V and 15 bases at J, with 11 bases between the two ends. The CDR3 is made up of 11 amino acids. Germline loops: CDR1 LGHNA, CDR2 YNFKEQ. The CDR3 here is CASSQWGPGFF. The CDR3 nucleotides read TGTGCCAGCAGCCAATGGGGCCCAGGGTTCTTC.

The CDR3 DNA follows: TGTGCCAGCAGTGAAATCAGGGGCTCTCTCCTTGGCTACACCTTC. Translated: CASSEIRGSLLGYTF. The V call is TRBV2, the J call TRBJ1-2; TRBD1 is a possible D gene (6 bases). The V and J ends lost 2 bases and 7 bases respectively, with 17 bases between them. The V gene's germline CDR1 is SNHLY and CDR2 FYNNEI. The CDR3 covers 15 residues.

The chain links TRBV5-6 to TRBJ1-1, with D uncertain. The CDR3 has 11 residues. With 7 bases removed from V and 1 base from J, the gap between germline ends came to 5 bases. Germline V gives CDR1 SGHDT, CDR2 YYEEEE. CDR3: CASAGNTEAFF. For the CDR3, the DNA is TGTGCCAGCGCGGGGAACACTGAAGCTTTCTTT.

CDR3 amino acids: CSVDRGYQETQYF. CDR3 nucleotide sequence: TGCAGCGTTGACAGGGGGTACCAAGAGACCCAGTACTTC. The V gene is TRBV29-1, the J gene TRBJ2-5; 7 bases map to TRBD1. Germline loops: CDR1 SQVTM, CDR2 ANQGSEA. V lost 3 bases to trimming and J lost 0 bases; unmatched junction nucleotides: 1. The CDR3 has 13 residues.

This clone has only a few counts. This chain joins TRBV27 and TRBJ1-1, with a possible D match to TRBD1 (5 bases). The V and J ends lost 4 bases and 2 bases respectively, with 14 bases between them. From germline, CDR1 is MNHEY and CDR2 SMNVEV (reference sequence). The CDR3 runs to 15 residues. The CDR3 DNA follows: TGTGCCAGCAGTTCAAGGGTTAGGGGAAACACTGAAGCTTTCTTT. Its protein product is CASSSRVRGNTEAFF.

This clone has more than one count but fewer than ten. V gene TRBV5-1 combines with J gene TRBJ2-1, with 13 positions matching TRBD2. The CDR3 runs to 15 residues. CDR1 and CDR2 from the germline V gene are SGHRS and YFSETQ. Trimming removed 4 bases from V and 8 bases from J; junction bases left unmatched: 6. CDR3 region: CASSATSGGADEQFF. In DNA, the CDR3 is TGCGCCAGCAGCGCAACTAGCGGGGGGGCGGATGAGCAGTTCTTC.

This clone appeared many times. The CDR3, as DNA: TGTGCCAGCAAGGATTACGGGACTTTTAACGGTGGCCGCTACACCTTC. Its translation is CASKDYGTFNGGRYTF. The chain employs TRBV19 and TRBJ1-2; a weak D match, TRBD1 (5 bases). Trimming took off 9 bases at V and 9 bases at J, with 29 bases between the two ends. Germline lookup yields CDR1 LNHDA and CDR2 SQIVND (reference sequence). CDR3 length equals 16 residues.

The V gene is TRBV2, the J gene TRBJ1-3; D not resolved. Germline values: CDR1 SNHLY, CDR2 FYNNEI. The V end was cut by 4 bases, the J end by 4 bases, with 17 bases between. The CDR3 sequence is 16 residues long. CDR3 sequence reads: CASSVRGAELGNTIYF. DNA of the CDR3: TGTGCCAGCAGTGTCAGAGGTGCCGAATTGGGAAACACCATATATTTT.

The rearrangement uses TRBV19 and TRBJ2-7; D is unclear. CDR3 size: 14 residues. Between the trimmed V and J ends, which lost 5 bases and 1 base, there was a span of 12 bases. Germline-derived CDR1 and CDR2 are LNHDA and SQIVND (reference sequence). CDR3 coding DNA: TGTGCCAGTAGTTCACAGAAGCCTTCCTACGAGCAGTACTTC. Encoded protein: CASSSQKPSYEQYF.

The chain has TRBV7-9 and TRBJ2-3, with 9 bases fitting TRBD2. This CDR3 spans 15 amino acids. V was clipped by 8 bases and J by 2 bases; unmatched bases: 8. The germline CDR1 and CDR2 sequences are SEHNR and FQNEAQ (reference sequence). CDR3 region: CASHRSGGTTDTQYF. CDR3 sequence (DNA): TGTGCCAGCCACCGGAGCGGGGGGACCACAGATACGCAGTATTTT. The full variable domain, with the rest looked up from reference TRBV7-9 and TRBJ2-3, is DTGVSQNPRHKITKRGQNVTFRCDPISEHNRLYWYRQTLGQGPEFLTYFQNEAQLEKSRLLSDRFSAERPKGSFSTLEIQRTEQGDSAMYLCASHRSGGTTDTQYFGPGTRLTVL.

This rearrangement joins TRBV7-2 to TRBJ1-6; D gene unclear. The CDR3 sequence is 15 residues long. V was pared by 5 bases and J by 7 bases, with 15 bases between. Looked up from germline, CDR1 is SGHTA and CDR2 is FQGNSA. DNA for the CDR3: TGTGCCAGCAGCCCAGAACCGGGTCGCAATTCACCCCTCCACTTT. Translation gives CASSPEPGRNSPLHF.

This rearrangement joins TRBV6-1 to TRBJ2-7; D may be TRBD2 (6 bases). The germline gives CDR1 MNHNS, CDR2 SASEGT. The length of the CDR3 is 15 residues. The V gene lost 2 bases and the J gene lost 3 bases, with 14 bases spanning the gap. Here the CDR3 DNA reads TGTGCCAGCAGTGAAATTGGACGGGGGAACTACGAGCAGTACTTC. Encoded protein: CASSEIGRGNYEQYF.

The chain is built from TRBV5-1 and TRBJ2-2; 11 nucleotides align to TRBD2. V gave up 4 bases and J gave up 5 bases; unmatched junction bases: 13. Germline CDR1 is SGHRS and CDR2 is YFSETQ. The CDR3 runs to 18 residues. In DNA form, the CDR3 reads TGCGCCAGCAGCCTACGGACTAGCGGGTCCCCCGGGACCGGGGAGCTGTTTTTT. Its translation: CASSLRTSGSPGTGELFF.

V usage is TRBV2 and J usage is TRBJ1-2, with TRBD1 identical over 9 bases. Germline V lookup: CDR1 SNHLY, CDR2 FYNNEI. Trimming cost V 9 bases and J 4 bases; bases outside gene matches: 6. The CDR3 has 13 residues. DNA of the CDR3: TGTGCCAGTGGACAGGGGACTTCCTATGGCTACACCTTC. Its protein is CASGQGTSYGYTF.

This clone was observed a single time. The rearrangement links TRBV27 to TRBJ1-1; no reliable D call. V lost 7 bases, J lost 5 bases, and 14 bases lay in between. CDR1 MNHEY and CDR2 SMNVEV come from the germline V gene (reference sequence). The CDR3 covers 13 residues. The CDR3 DNA is TGTGCCAGCAAGTTTAGCGGATGGACTGAAGCTTTCTTT. Its translation: CASKFSGWTEAFF.

This chain connects TRBV5-6 to TRBJ1-6, with D maybe TRBD1 (6 bases). CDR3 length equals 15 residues. Germline V gives CDR1 SGHDT, CDR2 YYEEEE. Trimming took off 1 base at V and 9 bases at J, with 14 bases between the two ends. The CDR3 DNA is TGTGCCAGCAGCTTGAGGACAGCGGGAACTTCACCCCTCCACTTT. This gives the protein CASSLRTAGTSPLHF.

The chain recombines TRBV30 with TRBJ2-1, with 9 positions matching TRBD1. Per the germline V gene, CDR1 is GTSNPN and CDR2 is SVGIG (reference sequence). Trimming took 3 bases from V and 9 from J; bases not matched to a gene: 6. The CDR3 is made up of 13 amino acids. CDR3 nucleotide sequence: TGTGCCTGGAGCCTGACAGGGGGAATTGAGCAGTTCTTC. Translated: CAWSLTGGIEQFF.

Only a few counts were recorded for this clone. The chain links TRBV18 to TRBJ1-2; D possibly corresponds to TRBD1 (6 bases). The germline gives CDR1 KGHSH, CDR2 LQKENI. The germline V and J ends were trimmed by 2 bases and 4 bases, with 17 bases remaining between them. This CDR3 contains 16 residues. The CDR3 nucleotides are TGTGCCAGCTCACCAATAAGCGGACAGCCCGGCTATGGCTACACCTTC. Protein product: CASSPISGQPGYGYTF.

CDR3 nucleotide sequence: TGTGCCAGCAGTGAGTTTCGTAGCGGGAGAATCGGCGGGGAGCTGTTTTTT. Residues: CASSEFRSGRIGGELFF. The rearrangement links TRBV2 to TRBJ2-2; 9 bases match TRBD2. J gave up 7 bases and V 3 bases, and 12 bases lay outside the gene matches. CDR3 length: 17 amino acids. From germline, CDR1 is SNHLY and CDR2 FYNNEI.

The chain links TRBV28 to TRBJ1-2; a possible D gene is TRBD1 (5 bases). Looked up from germline, CDR1 is MDHEN and CDR2 is SYDVKM. Trimming cost V 5 bases and J 4 bases, with 20 bases left between them. The CDR3 totals 16 residues. CDR3 in DNA: TGTGCCAGCAGTCCCCCCGGTGGAGGGGCCCTCTATGGCTACACCTTC. Translated: CASSPPGGGALYGYTF.

The chain links TRBV5-1 to TRBJ1-2; a weak D match, TRBD1 (6 bases). V gave up 4 bases and J gave up 4 bases, with 11 bases separating them. The CDR3 length is 13 residues. CDR1 and CDR2 (germline): SGHRS, YFSETQ. In nucleotides, the CDR3 is TGCGCCAGCAGCCCTGGACAGCTCTATGGCTACACCTTC. It translates to CASSPGQLYGYTF.

Here the CDR3 reads CSASNLGARPQHF. The CDR3 nucleotides read TGCAGTGCTAGTAACCTGGGAGCCCGGCCCCAGCATTTT. This chain connects TRBV20-1 to TRBJ1-5; no clear D gene. Looked up from germline, CDR1 is DFQATT and CDR2 is SNEGSKA (reference sequence). CDR3 size: 13 residues. V dropped 3 bases and J dropped 9 bases, with 15 bases sitting between them.